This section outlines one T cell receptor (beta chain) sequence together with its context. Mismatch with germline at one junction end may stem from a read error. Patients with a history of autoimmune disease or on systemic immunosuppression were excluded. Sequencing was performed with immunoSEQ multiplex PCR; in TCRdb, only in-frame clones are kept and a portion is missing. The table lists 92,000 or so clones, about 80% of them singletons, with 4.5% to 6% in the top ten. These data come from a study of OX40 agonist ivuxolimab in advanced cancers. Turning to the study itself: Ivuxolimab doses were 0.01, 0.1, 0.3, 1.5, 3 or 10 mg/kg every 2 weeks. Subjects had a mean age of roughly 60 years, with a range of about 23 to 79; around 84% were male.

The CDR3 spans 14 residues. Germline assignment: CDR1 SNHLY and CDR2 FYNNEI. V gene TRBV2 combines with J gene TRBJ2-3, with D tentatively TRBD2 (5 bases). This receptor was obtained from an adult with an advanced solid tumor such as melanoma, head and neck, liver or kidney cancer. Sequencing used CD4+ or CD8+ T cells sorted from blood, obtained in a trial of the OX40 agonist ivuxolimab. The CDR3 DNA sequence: TGTGCCAGCAGCCCCTACGCTAGCACAAATACGCAGTATTTT. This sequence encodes CASSPYASTNTQYF.